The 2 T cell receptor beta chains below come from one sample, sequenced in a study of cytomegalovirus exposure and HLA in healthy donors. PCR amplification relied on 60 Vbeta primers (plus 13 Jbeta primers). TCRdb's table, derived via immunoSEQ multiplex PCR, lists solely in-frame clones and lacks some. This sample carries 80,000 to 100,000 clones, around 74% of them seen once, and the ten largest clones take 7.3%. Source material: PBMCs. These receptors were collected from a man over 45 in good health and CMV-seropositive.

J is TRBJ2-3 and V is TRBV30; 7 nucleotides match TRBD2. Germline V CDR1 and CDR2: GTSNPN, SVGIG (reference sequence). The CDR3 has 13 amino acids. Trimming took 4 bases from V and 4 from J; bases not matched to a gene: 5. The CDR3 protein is CAWTERGADTQYF. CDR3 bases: TGTGCCTGGACAGAACGGGGGGCAGATACGCAGTATTTT.

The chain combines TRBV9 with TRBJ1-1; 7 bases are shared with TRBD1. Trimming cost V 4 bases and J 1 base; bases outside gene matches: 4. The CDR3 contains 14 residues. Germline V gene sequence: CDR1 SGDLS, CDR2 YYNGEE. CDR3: CASSSRTGNTEAFF. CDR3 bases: TGTGCCAGCAGCTCTAGGACAGGGAACACTGAAGCTTTCTTT.